The sample holds a few counts of the clone carrying this TCR beta chain. Antigen unknown. Clones were sequenced by immunoSEQ multiplex PCR, and TCRdb holds only the in-frame ones, with some missing. In the table there are fewer than 85,000 clones, 85% to 90% of which are singletons. CDR1 SNHLY and CDR2 FYNNEI come from the germline V gene. CDR3 length: 15 residues. With 5 bases clipped from V and 4 bases from J, the junction kept 6 bases outside the gene matches. The sample is drawn from a study of OX40 agonist ivuxolimab in advanced cancers. Study overall: Given to patients was ivuxolimab, an agonistic anti-OX40 (CD134) antibody. Partial responses were observed in three patients, of whom one had hepatocellular carcinoma and two had cutaneous melanoma. Whole-study findings and limits: Within 6 weeks, CD4+ and CD8+ blood T cells expanded clonally at 0.1 to 3.0 mg/kg. Mean expanded clone counts were higher in CD8+ than CD4+ T cells.

The chain combines TRBV2 with TRBJ1-5, with 9 nucleotides matching TRBD1. The source was CD4+ or CD8+ T cells sorted from blood, collected in a trial of the OX40 agonist ivuxolimab. This TCR was recovered from an adult with an advanced solid tumor such as melanoma, head and neck, liver or kidney cancer. The CDR3 is CASSTTGGENQPQHF. CDR3 in DNA: TGTGCCAGCAGTACCACAGGGGGCGAGAATCAGCCCCAGCATTTT.